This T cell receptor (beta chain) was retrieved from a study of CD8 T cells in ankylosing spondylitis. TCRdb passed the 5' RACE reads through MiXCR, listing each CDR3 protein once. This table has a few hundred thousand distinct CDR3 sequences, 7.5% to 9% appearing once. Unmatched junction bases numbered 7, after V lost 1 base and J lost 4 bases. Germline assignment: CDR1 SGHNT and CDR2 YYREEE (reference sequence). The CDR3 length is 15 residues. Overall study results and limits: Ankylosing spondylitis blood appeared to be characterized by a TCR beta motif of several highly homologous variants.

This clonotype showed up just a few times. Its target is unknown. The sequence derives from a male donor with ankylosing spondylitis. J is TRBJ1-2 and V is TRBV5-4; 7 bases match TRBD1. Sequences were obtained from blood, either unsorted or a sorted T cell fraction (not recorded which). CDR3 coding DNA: TGTGCCAGCAGCTTGTCCGGGACAGACTCCTATGGCTACACCTTC. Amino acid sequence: CASSLSGTDSYGYTF.